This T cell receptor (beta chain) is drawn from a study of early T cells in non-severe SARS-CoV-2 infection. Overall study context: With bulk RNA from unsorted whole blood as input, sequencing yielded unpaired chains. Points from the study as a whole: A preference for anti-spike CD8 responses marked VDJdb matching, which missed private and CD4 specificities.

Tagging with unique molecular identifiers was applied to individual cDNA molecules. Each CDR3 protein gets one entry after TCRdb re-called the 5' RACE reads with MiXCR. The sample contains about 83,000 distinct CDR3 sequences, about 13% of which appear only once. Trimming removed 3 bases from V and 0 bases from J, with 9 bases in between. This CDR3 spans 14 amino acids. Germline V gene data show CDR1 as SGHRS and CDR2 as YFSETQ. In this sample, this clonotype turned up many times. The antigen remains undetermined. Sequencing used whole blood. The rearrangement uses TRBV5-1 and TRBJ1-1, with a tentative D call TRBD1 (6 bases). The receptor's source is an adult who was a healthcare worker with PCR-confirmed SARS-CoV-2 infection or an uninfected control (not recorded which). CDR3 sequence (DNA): TGCGCCAGCAGCTCCGGGACACTGAACACTGAAGCTTTCTTT. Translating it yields CASSSGTLNTEAFF.